This T cell receptor beta chain is from a study of cytomegalovirus exposure and HLA in healthy donors (dated by TCRdb to between 2016 and 2019). In the study overall: An earlier analysis of a few hundred of the donors reported 276 Gb of sequence data and around 120 million unique TCR beta sequences obtained from roughly 170 million T cells. Of the 350 to 400 genotyped donors, roughly 85% fell in the genetic ancestry cluster associated with self-reported Caucasian donors. Around 320 gigabases of sequencing data and approximately 80 million unique TCR sequences were included in an early release covering about 620 HLA-typed donors. All discovery cohort repertoires had been generated on a single sequencing platform. An earlier analysis of 587 of the donors applied high-throughput TCR beta sequencing to assess whether each TCR beta V gene segment acted as functional or pseudogenic. A later genetic analysis took genome-wide SNP genotypes for about 65% of the roughly 670 donors and used that subset as a discovery cohort. Along with the roughly 670-subject first cohort, a separate validation cohort of roughly 110 different subjects was used. Because of strong linkage in the cohort, four to six DR-DQ haplotypes were treated as single units for association and clustering. Among almost 400 genotyped donors of the cohort, an average of around 240,000 unique TCR beta nucleotide sequences were sequenced per donor, roughly 20% of them non-productive. In a later analysis, previously published TCR beta repertoires from several hundred donors were re-analyzed and high-resolution HLA genotyping was added so that TCR occurrence patterns could be studied. Using immunosequencing, the study profiled T cell repertoires from around 680 subjects and related those repertoires to cytomegalovirus serostatus. HLA typing covered class I and class II loci at four-digit resolution. High-throughput TCR immunosequencing, statistical association of individual TCRs with disease status, and machine learning were combined to predict cytomegalovirus infection status. Donor age, sex, ethnicity and CMV serostatus were collected together with the repertoire data. The number of typed donors differed by locus: roughly 620-630 for A, B, C, DRB1 and DQB1; 522 for DQA1; roughly 600 for DPA1; and some 470 for DPB1. Rather than using new phenotypic data, the later analysis identified candidate immune exposures from TCR beta sequences and from how often those sequences occurred across donors. The study aimed to test whether signatures of past pathogen exposure could be identified by cataloging public T cell receptors. Study-wide findings and limitations: Because the 87-base-pair reads could not distinguish some IMGT-functional V segments, including TRBV6-2 and TRBV6-3, those segments were excluded. The study gave a list of 150 to 200 TCR beta chains associated with cytomegalovirus. An association between a missense DCLRE1C variant and V-gene and J-gene trimming of TCR beta chains was found in a later genetic analysis and replicated in an independent cohort. It was suggested by the authors that the approach could potentially be generalized to other disease states and immunological phenotypes. A later analysis found that HLA-associated TCR beta chains were more clonally expanded and had lower generation probabilities than equally common non-associated chains. Because HLA typing was unavailable for some donors at each locus, only the typed subset was used in association tests. According to a later analysis, parvovirus B19, influenza, CMV and Epstein-Barr virus appeared linked to several top co-occurrence clusters. A few of the identified cytomegalovirus-associated TCR beta chains were confirmed in vitro to be specific for cytomegalovirus antigens. A later analysis found that most CMV-associated TCR beta chains appeared HLA-restricted, with HLA associations seemingly driven largely by CMV exposure. The earlier analysis of about 600 of the donors excluded some 16 rarely observed V segments, including chromosome 9 orphons, because counts were too low. A further reported finding was that TCR beta sequences accurately predicted the HLA-A and HLA-B alleles for most subjects in the first cohort. In a later analysis, TCR association rates were found to vary across HLA loci, with the most associated TCRs seen for DRB1 alleles and the fewest for HLA-C alleles. While some public TCRs were present in many individuals, most TCR sequences turned up only very rarely across donors. Cytomegalovirus status was reported to be diagnosed by the classifier with high specificity and sensitivity in both the original and validation cohorts. Specific HLA alleles were associated with 15,000 to 20,000 TCR beta sequences at a false discovery rate of 0.05 in a later analysis. Correlated functional status among segregating V segments might be attributable to linkage disequilibrium, but an unknown experimental factor could not be ruled out. Compared with the roughly 700-donor mean, donors in an Asian-associated ancestry cluster had fewer N-insertions in productive TCRs, according to a later genetic analysis. The only immune exposure information available for the cohort was CMV serostatus. In this cohort, only TCR beta chains were sequenced, and detectable features were limited by the absence of alpha or paired-chain data. The sequencing pipeline was judged likely to have produced a cluster of highly shared sequence variants as a technical artifact. Roughly uniform sequencing depth across donors was assumed in presence/absence analyses, although this assumption may not hold. Broadly in line with IMGT annotations, most TCR beta V segments showed up in productive rearrangements about 87% or about 30% of the time in an earlier analysis of several hundred of the donors. When HLA alleles, especially DR and DQ, strongly co-occurred, attributing TCR associations to individual alleles was difficult.

The cohort comprised 666 healthy bone marrow donors. Cohort members were all nominally healthy when sampled, although unrecorded immune exposures were likely present. The donor was CMV seropositive and belonged to the group of 250 to 350 seropositive cohort members. Every donor gave a peripheral blood sample, and the peripheral blood mononuclear cells from that sample were used for TCR beta sequencing. The Qiagen DNeasy Blood Extraction Kit was used to extract genomic DNA from the blood cell samples. The library was prepared using the immunoSEQ multiplex PCR assay. The multiplex PCR relied on a mix of 60 forward primers for TCR Vbeta segments and 13 reverse primers for TCR Jbeta segments. The CDR3 region of rearranged TCR beta genes was amplified from genomic DNA by a multiplex PCR assay. On the Illumina HiSeq System, the amplified TCR beta libraries were sequenced as 87-base-pair reads. The authors' pipeline ran thus. A later analysis tallied 75 million to 95 million unique TCR beta chains across the roughly 610 repertoires, and about 10 million of those chains were shared by two or more donors. A nearest-neighbor algorithm error-corrected the raw reads and collapsed the reads into unique sequences, merging closely related sequences to remove PCR and sequencing errors. V, D and J gene segments were assigned by aligning CDR3 sequences to IMGT reference sequences. Each retained sequence needed at least a six-nucleotide match to both a V gene segment and a J gene segment. Rearrangements were classified as productive when the CDR3 lacked stop codons and remained in frame with V and J, and all other rearrangements were classified as non-productive. CDR3 was defined by IMGT convention, running from the second conserved V-encoded cysteine to the conserved J-encoded phenylalanine. The earlier analysis of about 560 of the donors excluded any sequence lacking an unambiguous match to a single V gene segment. In an earlier analysis of 587 of the donors, V segments were called functional above 56.7% productive rearrangements and were called segregating when the between-donor standard deviation exceeded 5%. A statistical classification framework was developed to diagnose cytomegalovirus status using the catalog of TCR beta chain sequences. In a later analysis, TCR nucleotide sequences were compared against IMGT/GENE-DB human TR gene sequences so that V and J genes could be assigned. The TCRdist pipeline was used in a later analysis to assign CDR3 sequences and most-parsimonious VDJ recombination scenarios. In a later analysis, every TCR beta chain was defined by the combination of its CDR3 amino acid sequence and its V-gene family, and reads without a unique V-gene family were dropped. A later analysis removed roughly 590 highly shared, low-generation-probability nucleotide sequences to deal with suspected cross-contamination and a sequencing artifact. In a later analysis, a clonal expansion index was calculated for each public chain from normalized within-repertoire ranks of inferred template counts. Generation probabilities in a later analysis came from a VDJ recombination model fitted to out-of-frame rearrangements, and those results were checked against IGoR. A later analysis scored TCR-TCR, TCR-HLA and TCR-CMV co-occurrence with hypergeometric tests, applying a repertoire-size bias correction to TCR pairs. False discovery rates were estimated in a later analysis by permuting HLA or CMV assignments 20 times. In a later analysis, co-occurring TCRs were grouped with DBSCAN, and TCRdist sequence similarity was added when clustering was performed within HLA-allele-positive subsets. Repertoires with fewer than 30,000 or more than 120,000 public chains, plus five repertoires with anomalous nucleotide sharing, were excluded from co-occurrence clustering. Entries here come from immuneACCESS through TCRdb and include only in-frame sequences with V and J called. Some clones fail to appear in such tables; in the studies checked, an unresolved V gene covers under half of the shortfall, and the cause of the remainder is unknown. V, J and clone size were drawn from that table, and D and trimming were deduced from the DNA. This sample's records show tens of thousands of clones. The ten largest clonotypes hold about 5% of the sample.

Its CDR3 holds 14 amino acids, cysteine through phenylalanine. The CDR3 DNA has 42 bases and is translated from base 1. From the germline V gene, CDR1 is SGHTA and CDR2 is FQGNSA. Trimming takes 6 bases from V and 5 bases from J, and the germline ends sit 14 bases apart. Details on this clone: No cognate antigen has been identified for it.

The sample comprised PBMCs. The source of this sequence is a middle-aged woman in good health and CMV-seropositive. Rearrangement joined TRBV7-2 to TRBJ1-5; the D gene is perhaps TRBD1, on 5 matching bases. The sequenced DNA is TGTGCCAGCAGTTCTTATTCGGGGGATCAGCCCCAGCATTTT. This is translated as CASSSYSGDQPQHF.